This T cell receptor beta chain originates from a study of T cell repertoires in cytomegalovirus infection. Of note for this clonotype: As yet, its antigen is unknown.

Whole-study results and caveats: It was HLA-C-restricted CMV-specific TCR beta clonotypes that dominated the response ex vivo.

V lost 10 bases, J lost 10 bases, and 17 bases lay in between. Looked up from germline, CDR1 is SGHTA and CDR2 is FQGNSA. There are 13 residues in the CDR3. TCRdb analysed the reads with MiXCR anew, one entry per CDR3 protein. The table lists 250,000 to 300,000 distinct CDR3 sequences, around 8.7% of them singletons. The sequenced sample consisted of PBMCs. This clonotype was sampled from a human donor in good health (CMV status not recorded). Some clones in this sample may be carry-over from other donors' samples. V gene TRBV7-2 combines with J gene TRBJ1-6; D gene unclear. This CDR3 is CATGAGVRSPLHF. The DNA for the CDR3 is TGTGCCACCGGAGCCGGGGTTCGGTCACCCCTCCACTTT.